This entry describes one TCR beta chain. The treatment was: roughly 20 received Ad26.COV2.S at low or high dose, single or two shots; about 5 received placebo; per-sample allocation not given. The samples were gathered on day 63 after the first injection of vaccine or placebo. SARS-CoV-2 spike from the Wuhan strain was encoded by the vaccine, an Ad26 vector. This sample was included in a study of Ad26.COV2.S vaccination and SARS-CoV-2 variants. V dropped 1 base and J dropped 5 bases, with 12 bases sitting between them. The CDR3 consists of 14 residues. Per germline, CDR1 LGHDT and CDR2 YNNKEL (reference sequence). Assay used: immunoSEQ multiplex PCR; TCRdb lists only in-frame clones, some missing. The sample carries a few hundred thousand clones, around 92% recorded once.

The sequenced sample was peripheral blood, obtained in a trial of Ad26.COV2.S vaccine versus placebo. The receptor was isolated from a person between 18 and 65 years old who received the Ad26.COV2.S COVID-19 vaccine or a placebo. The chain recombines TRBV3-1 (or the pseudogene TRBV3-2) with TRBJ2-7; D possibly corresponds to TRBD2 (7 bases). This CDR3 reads CASSQVGGDNEQYF. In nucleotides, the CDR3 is TGTGCCAGCAGCCAAGTAGGGGGGGACAACGAGCAGTACTTC.